A single sample gave rise to the 25 T cell receptor beta chains below, sequenced in a study of blood T cell repertoires in COVID-19. The assay was immunoSEQ multiplex PCR, and TCRdb's table has in-frame clones only and misses some. The sample records 250,000 or so clones, around 81% being singletons. Material for sequencing was PBMCs or T cells enriched from blood (not recorded which). All receptors derive from a man between 45 and 60 years old who had recovered from COVID-19.

CDR3 sequence: CASSLGTSGVNEQFF. The CDR3 region has the DNA TGTGCCAGCAGCCTAGGGACTAGCGGGGTTAATGAGCAGTTCTTC. The chain has TRBV7-3 and TRBJ2-1; 13 bases align to TRBD2. Trimming took 5 bases from V and 7 from J; bases not matched to a gene: 5. CDR3 length equals 15 residues. Germline V CDR1 and CDR2: SGHTA, FQGTGA.

The chain combines TRBV21-1 with TRBJ1-5; the D call of TRBD1 is as the table states it, not checked on the DNA. TRBV21-1 is recorded as a pseudogene. This CDR3 region has 11 residues. This CDR3 is CASSHDQPQHF. CDR3 nucleotides: TGTGCCAGCAGCCATGATCAGCCCCAGCATTTT.

This sequence joins TRBV11-2 and TRBJ1-2; TRBD1 is a possible D gene (6 bases). CDR3 length equals 16 residues. CDR1 is SGHAT, CDR2 FQNNGV, per germline. The V and J ends lost 5 bases and 2 bases respectively, with 18 bases between them. The chain's CDR3 is CASSARTARSNYGYTF. DNA for the CDR3: TGTGCCAGCAGCGCCAGGACAGCCCGATCCAACTATGGCTACACCTTC.

The rearrangement links TRBV2 to TRBJ2-2; weak D call: TRBD1 (6 bases). With 8 bases removed from V and 2 bases from J, the gap between germline ends came to 15 bases. The CDR3 is 15 residues long. From germline, CDR1 is SNHLY and CDR2 FYNNEI. The CDR3 region is CASETGFSNTGELFF. The CDR3 coding sequence is TGTGCCAGCGAAACAGGGTTTTCCAACACCGGGGAGCTGTTTTTT.

This clone showed up just once. The chain is built from TRBV3-1 (or the pseudogene TRBV3-2) and TRBJ2-7; possible D gene TRBD2, 5 bases. Germline V gene data show CDR1 as LGHDT and CDR2 as YNNKEL (reference sequence). There are 13 residues in the CDR3. The ends were cut back, 2 bases at V and 3 bases at J, with 8 bases in the middle. This CDR3 is CASSQLSVYEQYF. CDR3 nucleotide sequence: TGTGCCAGCAGCCAACTTAGCGTCTACGAGCAGTACTTC.

This clone was detected ten times or more. This chain joins TRBV12-3 or TRBV12-4 and TRBJ2-5; TRBD2 is a possible D gene (5 bases). The V end lost 5 bases, the J end lost 12 bases, and 19 bases lay between the germline ends. CDR3 size: 13 residues. CDR3 in amino acids: CASSPRGAGVEYF. CDR3 bases: TGTGCCAGCAGTCCCCGCGGTGCGGGCGTTGAGTACTTC.

This clone has more than one count but fewer than ten. The chain combines TRBV5-1 with TRBJ2-7; 10 nucleotides align to TRBD1. The CDR3 covers 14 residues. With 7 bases clipped from V and 3 bases from J, the junction kept 7 bases outside the gene matches. In germline, CDR1 is SGHRS, CDR2 YFSETQ. CDR3 in DNA: TGCGCCAGCCGATCCGGGACAGGGGACTACGAGCAGTACTTC. It codes for CASRSGTGDYEQYF. Using reference TRBV5-1 and TRBJ2-7 for the parts outside the CDR3, the full variable domain is KAGVTQTPRYLIKTRGQQVTLSCSPISGHRSVSWYQQTPGQGLQFLFEYFSETQRNKGNFPGRFSGRQFSNSRSEMNVSTLELGDSALYLCASRSGTGDYEQYFGPGTRLTVT.

The gene calls are TRBV9 and TRBJ2-1; D not certain. The ends were cut back, 0 bases at V and 6 bases at J, with 4 bases in the middle. Germline CDR1 and CDR2: SGDLS and YYNGEE. CDR3 length: 12 amino acids. CDR3 sequence (DNA): TGTGCCAGCAGCGTAGGTCGCAATGAGCAGTTCTTC. Residues: CASSVGRNEQFF.

The J gene is TRBJ1-2, the V gene TRBV3-1 (or the pseudogene TRBV3-2); TRBD1 is a possible D gene (6 bases). Per germline, CDR1 LGHDT and CDR2 YNNKEL (reference sequence). V lost 8 bases to trimming and J lost 3 bases, with 16 bases between them. This CDR3 region has 14 residues. CDR3 residues: CASSPSGGYYGYTF. The CDR3 region has the DNA TGTGCCAGCTCACCATCTGGGGGCTACTATGGCTACACCTTC.

The gene calls are TRBV5-1 and TRBJ1-2, with 7 positions matching TRBD1. The CDR3 consists of 16 residues. V was clipped by 4 bases and J by 7 bases; unmatched bases: 16. Germline loops: CDR1 SGHRS, CDR2 YFSETQ. CDR3 in amino acids: CASSPAGQGEQRGYTF. In nucleotides, the CDR3 is TGCGCCAGCAGCCCGGCTGGGCAGGGGGAACAGCGTGGCTACACCTTC.

The genes are TRBV28 and TRBJ1-2; D possibly corresponds to TRBD1 (6 bases). The CDR3 has 14 residues. Germline CDR1 and CDR2: MDHEN and SYDVKM. Trimming stripped 5 bases from V and 4 bases from J, with 14 bases between. CDR3: CASSPSTGVYGYTF. CDR3 DNA: TGTGCCAGCAGTCCCTCGACAGGCGTCTATGGCTACACCTTC.

V usage is TRBV10-1 and J usage is TRBJ1-5; TRBD1 matches 7 bases. V trimming: 5 bases; J trimming: 4 bases; junction bases outside the gene matches: 2. This CDR3 is built from 13 residues. Looked up from germline, CDR1 is WNHNN and CDR2 is SYGVQD (reference sequence). The CDR3 spells CASSPGQNQPQHF. The CDR3 DNA sequence: TGCGCCAGCAGTCCGGGACAGAATCAGCCCCAGCATTTT.

This clone was counted a few times. The chain employs TRBV28 and TRBJ2-5, with a weak D call TRBD2 (5 bases). In germline, CDR1 is MDHEN, CDR2 SYDVKM. CDR3 size: 15 residues. The ends were cut back, 6 bases at V and 2 bases at J, with 16 bases in the middle. The CDR3: CASRIMTGLQETQYF. DNA of the CDR3: TGTGCCAGCAGGATTATGACCGGACTGCAAGAGACCCAGTACTTC.

The gene calls are TRBV12-5 and TRBJ2-3; D remains ambiguous. The germline CDR1 and CDR2 sequences are LGHNT and FRNRAP. The CDR3 loop spans 13 amino acids. The V end was cut by 9 bases, the J end by 4 bases, with 14 bases between. CDR3 DNA sequence: TGTGCTAGCCGGGTATACTCAGCAGATACGCAGTATTTT. Translation: CASRVYSADTQYF. The full variable domain, with the rest looked up from reference TRBV12-5 and TRBJ2-3, is DARVTQTPRHKVTEMGQEVTMRCQPILGHNTVFWYRQTMMQGLELLAYFRNRAPLDDSGMPKDRFSAEMPDATLATLKIQPSEPRDSAVYFCASRVYSADTQYFGPGTRLTVL.

The genes are TRBV3-1 (or the pseudogene TRBV3-2) and TRBJ1-5; the D is unclear. Germline CDR1 LGHDT, CDR2 YNNKEL (reference sequence). This CDR3 comprises 15 residues. V was clipped by 5 bases and J by 1 base, with 12 bases between them. The CDR3 loop reads CASSDTQRSNQPQHF. CDR3 bases: TGTGCCAGCAGCGATACACAGAGAAGCAATCAGCCCCAGCATTTT.

V is TRBV7-3 and J is TRBJ2-4; 12 nucleotides agree with TRBD2. The germline CDR1 and CDR2 sequences are SGHTA and FQGTGA. Unmatched junction bases numbered 16, after V lost 5 bases and J lost 8 bases. The CDR3 spans 18 residues. In DNA form, the CDR3 reads TGTGCCAGCAGCCCTAATGTTCGTACTAGCGGGGGGTTGGACATTCAGTACTTC. Protein sequence: CASSPNVRTSGGLDIQYF. The full variable domain, completed using reference TRBV7-3 and TRBJ2-4, is GAGVSQTPSNKVTEKGKYVELRCDPISGHTALYWYRQSLGQGPEFLIYFQGTGAADDSGLPNDRFFAVRPEGSVSTLKIQRTERGDSAVYLCASSPNVRTSGGLDIQYFGAGTRLSVL.

The rearrangement joins TRBV27 to TRBJ2-7; D possibly corresponds to TRBD1 (6 bases). V was trimmed by 7 bases and J by 0 bases, leaving 19 bases between them. Germline V gene data show CDR1 as MNHEY and CDR2 as SMNVEV (reference sequence). This CDR3 region has 16 residues. CDR3 sequence reads: CASKINAGDYSYEQYF. CDR3 in DNA: TGTGCCAGCAAAATAAATGCAGGGGATTACTCCTACGAGCAGTACTTC.

The rearrangement uses TRBV18 and TRBJ2-7; TRBD1 matches at 7 bases. Germline loops: CDR1 KGHSH, CDR2 LQKENI. V gave up 6 bases and J gave up 6 bases; unmatched junction bases: 8. This CDR3 spans 13 amino acids. The CDR3 reads CASSLRGTVEQYF. The CDR3, as DNA: TGTGCCAGCTCCCTCCGTGGGACAGTCGAGCAGTACTTC.

The table lists this clone with a few counts. This chain uses TRBV10-2 with TRBJ1-5; D is ambiguous. CDR1 WSHSY and CDR2 SAAADI come from the germline V gene. The CDR3 runs to 13 residues. The V gene lost 3 bases and the J gene lost 11 bases, with 14 bases spanning the gap. The DNA for the CDR3 is TGCGCCAGCAGTGAAGCGCTCGTGGCAGCCCAGCATTTT. Residues: CASSEALVAAQHF.

The chain recombines TRBV27 with TRBJ2-2; perhaps TRBD2 as D (5 bases). Germline CDR1 and CDR2: MNHEY and SMNVEV (reference sequence). CDR3 length: 13 amino acids. The V and J ends lost 4 bases and 8 bases respectively, with 11 bases between them. The CDR3: CASSSRGEGELFF. For the CDR3, the DNA is TGTGCCAGCAGTTCACGGGGTGAAGGGGAGCTGTTTTTT.

The chain has TRBV5-1 and TRBJ1-2; TRBD1 agrees at 12 bases. J lost 7 bases, V lost 5 bases, and 6 bases had no gene match. The CDR3 is 14 residues long. Germline V lookup: CDR1 SGHRS, CDR2 YFSETQ. CDR3 nucleotide sequence: TGCGCCAGCAGTCATGGGACAGGGGGCGTTGGCTACACCTTC. Protein sequence: CASSHGTGGVGYTF.

The chain carries TRBV30 and TRBJ1-2, with D maybe TRBD1 (6 bases). This CDR3 is 15 amino acids long. With 2 bases removed from V and 7 bases from J, the gap between germline ends came to 20 bases. The V gene's germline CDR1 is GTSNPN and CDR2 SVGIG (reference sequence). The CDR3 sequence: CAWSFYIGEGVGYTF. In DNA, the CDR3 is TGTGCCTGGAGTTTCTATATTGGTGAGGGGGTTGGCTACACCTTC.

The rearrangement links TRBV6-5 to TRBJ1-2; D call uncertain. V was trimmed by 2 bases and J by 8 bases, leaving 9 bases between them. This CDR3 has 12 amino acids. The germline V gene has CDR1 MNHEY and CDR2 SVGAGI. The DNA of the CDR3 is TGTGCCAGCAGTTACGCTGGAGGGGGCTACACCTTC. Its translation is CASSYAGGGYTF.

This sequence joins TRBV18 and TRBJ2-1; 8 nucleotides match TRBD2. Unmatched junction bases numbered 13, after V lost 6 bases and J lost 9 bases. This CDR3 spans 15 amino acids. Germline V gene lookup returns CDR1 KGHSH and CDR2 LQKENI. The CDR3 DNA follows: TGTGCCAGCTCCTCTACAGCGGGAGAGGCGGGTGAGCAGTTCTTC. Translating gives CASSSTAGEAGEQFF.

The CDR3 loop reads CASSQDRGFGEKLFF. As DNA, the CDR3 is TGCGCCAGCAGCCAAGATAGGGGGTTTGGTGAAAAACTGTTTTTT. The chain employs TRBV4-1 and TRBJ1-4; TRBD1 is a possible D gene (6 bases). V was cut by 0 bases and J by 7 bases, with 12 bases left in between. The CDR3 runs 15 residues. Per germline, CDR1 MGHRA and CDR2 YSYEKL.